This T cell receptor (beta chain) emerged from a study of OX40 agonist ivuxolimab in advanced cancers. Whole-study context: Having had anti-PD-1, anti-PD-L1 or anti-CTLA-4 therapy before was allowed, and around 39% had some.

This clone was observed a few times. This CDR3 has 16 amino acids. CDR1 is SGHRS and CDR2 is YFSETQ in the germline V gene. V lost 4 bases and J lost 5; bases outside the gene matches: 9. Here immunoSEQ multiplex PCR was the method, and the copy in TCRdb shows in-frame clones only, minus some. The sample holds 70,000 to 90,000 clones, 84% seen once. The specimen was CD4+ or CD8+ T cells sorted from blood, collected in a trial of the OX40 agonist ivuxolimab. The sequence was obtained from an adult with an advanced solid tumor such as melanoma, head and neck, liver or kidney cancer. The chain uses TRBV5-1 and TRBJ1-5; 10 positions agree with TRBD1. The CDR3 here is CASSPGLGTGDQPQHF. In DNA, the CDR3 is TGCGCCAGCAGCCCCGGCTTAGGGACAGGGGATCAGCCCCAGCATTTT. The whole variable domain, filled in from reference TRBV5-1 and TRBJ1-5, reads KAGVTQTPRYLIKTRGQQVTLSCSPISGHRSVSWYQQTPGQGLQFLFEYFSETQRNKGNFPGRFSGRQFSNSRSEMNVSTLELGDSALYLCASSPGLGTGDQPQHFGDGTRLSIL.